The present T cell receptor beta chain was sequenced within a study of T cells in tuberculosis. Germline V gene data show CDR1 as LNHDA and CDR2 as SQIVND (reference sequence). Trimming stripped 4 bases from V and 2 bases from J, with 10 bases between. This CDR3 contains 14 residues. The assay was immunoSEQ multiplex PCR, and TCRdb's table has in-frame clones only and misses some. This table has 70,000 to 95,000 clones, under 95% appearing once. Cells were sorted from thawed PBMC rested overnight and stained with GMM-loaded CD1B tetramer, viability dye and anti-CD3. The CD1B tetramers carried C32 glucose monomycolate purified from Rhodococcus equi.

The specimen sequenced was CD1b-GMM tetramer-negative cells sorted from PBMCs. The rearrangement links TRBV19 to TRBJ2-3; D is uncertain. The origin of this receptor is an adult woman with latent tuberculosis. CDR3 bases: TGTGCCAGTAGTAATCAAGCGATCACAGATACGCAGTATTTT. This gives the protein CASSNQAITDTQYF.